The 28 T cell receptor beta chains listed next were all sequenced from one sample in a study of CD8 T cells in ankylosing spondylitis. TCRdb redid the calling of the 5' RACE reads with MiXCR, one entry per CDR3 protein. Among some 37,000 distinct CDR3 sequences listed, 13% were seen once. The source material was synovial fluid, either unsorted or a sorted T cell fraction (not recorded which). These receptors all come from a male donor with ankylosing spondylitis.

This clonotype has only a few counts. V usage is TRBV20-1 and J usage is TRBJ2-7; D remains unclear. This CDR3 comprises 12 residues. Germline V gives CDR1 DFQATT, CDR2 SNEGSKA (reference sequence). V dropped 4 bases and J dropped 6 bases, with 13 bases sitting between them. This CDR3 reads CSANRLETEQYF. The CDR3 DNA follows: TGCAGTGCTAATAGGTTGGAGACCGAGCAGTACTTC.

This clonotype was detected a few times. V gene TRBV6-1 combines with J gene TRBJ2-7; D assignment may be TRBD1 or TRBD2 (5 bases each). CDR3 length: 15 residues. Germline CDR1 and CDR2: MNHNS and SASEGT. The V and J ends lost 4 bases and 0 bases respectively, with 13 bases between them. CDR3 in DNA: TGTGCCAGCAGTGGGGACCCCGCGGGCTCCTACGAGCAGTACTTC. It translates to CASSGDPAGSYEQYF.

A few counts support this clonotype. This chain joins TRBV6-1 and TRBJ2-1; perhaps TRBD2 as D (5 bases). With 11 bases removed from V and 14 bases from J, the gap between germline ends came to 19 bases. Germline lookup yields CDR1 MNHNS and CDR2 SASEGT. The CDR3 runs to 11 residues. The CDR3, as DNA: TGTGCCGTCCGAGAGGGTCTCCAGGAGTTCTTC. This gives the protein CAVREGLQEFF.

This clonotype was seen more than once but under ten times. The chain recombines TRBV20-1 with TRBJ2-5; 11 bases match TRBD2. The CDR3 totals 13 residues. Looked up from germline, CDR1 is DFQATT and CDR2 is SNEGSKA (reference sequence). J gave up 5 bases and V 6 bases, and 5 bases lay outside the gene matches. The CDR3 sequence is CSAYTSGGETQYF. In nucleotides, the CDR3 is TGCAGTGCCTACACTAGCGGGGGCGAGACCCAGTACTTC.

In its sample, this clonotype was seen once. One junction end disagrees with the germline gene, perhaps due to a read error. This sequence joins TRBV5-8 and TRBJ2-3; 16 bases are shared with TRBD2. This CDR3 has 21 residues. Germline values: CDR1 SGHTS, CDR2 YDEGEE. The DNA of the CDR3 is TGTGCCATCAGCTTGGCGCAGGGACTAGCGGGAGGGCCTGTCGTTTCGGATACGCAGTATTTT. Residues: CAISLAQGLAGGPVVSDTQYF.

The V and J genes are TRBV5-1 and TRBJ2-3, with D hard to call. From germline, CDR1 is SGHRS and CDR2 YFSETQ. Trimming cost V 2 bases and J 1 base, with 14 bases left between them. This CDR3 contains 16 residues. CDR3 sequence reads: CASSLKERDGTDTQYF. The CDR3 region has the DNA TGCGCCAGCAGCTTAAAAGAGAGAGATGGCACAGATACGCAGTATTTT. Full variable domain (rest looked up from reference TRBV5-1 and TRBJ2-3): KAGVTQTPRYLIKTRGQQVTLSCSPISGHRSVSWYQQTPGQGLQFLFEYFSETQRNKGNFPGRFSGRQFSNSRSEMNVSTLELGDSALYLCASSLKERDGTDTQYFGPGTRLTVL.

The chain recombines TRBV6-5 with TRBJ2-2; TRBD1 matches 9 bases. Germline V gene data show CDR1 as MNHEY and CDR2 as SVGAGI. After removal of 4 bases from V and 0 bases from J, the junction contained 0 bases not matched to a gene. This CDR3 has 15 residues. In DNA, the CDR3 is TGTGCCAGCAGTTGGACAGGGGCGAACACCGGGGAGCTGTTTTTT. Translation gives CASSWTGANTGELFF.

The chain carries TRBV6-1 and TRBJ1-1, with D perhaps matching TRBD1 (5 bases). Germline V lookup: CDR1 MNHNS, CDR2 SASEGT. The CDR3 has 15 residues. V lost 5 bases to trimming and J lost 1 base, with 14 bases between them. The CDR3 loop reads CASSPEGTGNTEAFF. The CDR3 coding sequence is TGTGCCAGCAGTCCTGAGGGGACGGGGAACACTGAAGCTTTCTTT.

The chain uses TRBV20-1 and TRBJ2-7, with no clear D. Deletions cut 1 base from V and 2 bases from J, with 21 bases between. Germline values: CDR1 DFQATT, CDR2 SNEGSKA (reference sequence). This CDR3 has 17 amino acids. CDR3 DNA sequence: TGCAGTGCTAGAGGCCCCGTTAAAAGCGCTAAAGCCTACGAGCAGTACTTC. Residues: CSARGPVKSAKAYEQYF.

This clonotype was observed many times. V is TRBV29-1 and J is TRBJ2-7; D possibly corresponds to TRBD1 (5 bases). In germline, CDR1 is SQVTM, CDR2 ANQGSEA. The CDR3 covers 12 residues. Trimming took 3 bases from V and 3 from J, leaving 9 bases between them. The CDR3 protein is CSVDDQGYEQYF. CDR3 sequence (DNA): TGCAGCGTTGATGATCAGGGCTACGAGCAGTACTTC.

This clonotype was observed many times. This chain uses TRBV7-8 with TRBJ1-1, with 7 bases that match TRBD1. The V gene end was trimmed by 4 bases and the J gene end by 0 bases; junction bases not matched to a gene: 5. The CDR3 contains 15 residues. Germline V CDR1 and CDR2: SGHVS, FQNEAQ. The chain's CDR3 is CASSSSQGVNTEAFF. DNA for the CDR3: TGTGCCAGCAGCTCCTCCCAGGGGGTGAACACTGAAGCTTTCTTT. Supplemented by reference TRBV7-8 and TRBJ1-1, the full variable domain reads GAGVSQSPRYKVAKRGQDVALRCDPISGHVSLFWYQQALGQGPEFLTYFQNEAQLDKSGLPSDRFFAERPEGSVSTLKIQRTQQEDSAVYLCASSSSQGVNTEAFFGQGTRLTVV.

The V and J genes are TRBV7-9 and TRBJ2-7; D not resolved. Germline CDR1 reads SEHNR; CDR2 reads FQNEAQ (reference sequence). The CDR3 spans 13 residues. The ends were cut back, 4 bases at V and 1 base at J, with 8 bases in the middle. CDR3 residues: CASSSTPSYEQYF. CDR3 nucleotides: TGTGCCAGCAGCTCGACCCCATCCTACGAGCAGTACTTC.

V and J are TRBV6-6 and TRBJ2-7; no reliable D call. There are 11 residues in the CDR3. Germline lookup yields CDR1 MNHNY and CDR2 SVGAGI (reference sequence). Trimming shortened V by 6 bases and J by 5 bases, and 8 bases separated the two germline ends. The DNA of the CDR3 is TGTGCCAGCAGCCCTAAAGACGAGCAGTACTTC. This codes for CASSPKDEQYF.

This clonotype appeared a few times. The chain joins TRBV29-1 to TRBJ1-2; D unclear. The V end was cut by 7 bases, the J end by 6 bases, with 12 bases between. The CDR3 spans 11 residues. The germline CDR1 and CDR2 sequences are SQVTM and ANQGSEA. In nucleotides, the CDR3 is TGCAGCGCCACGGGAGAGGATGGCTACACCTTC. Translating it yields CSATGEDGYTF.

This chain joins TRBV4-3 and TRBJ1-1; D may be TRBD1 (5 bases). The germline V gene encodes CDR1 LGHNA and CDR2 YSLEER. The CDR3 extends over 17 amino acids. V lost 2 bases, J lost 3 bases, and 19 bases lay in between. The CDR3 DNA follows: TGCGCCAGCAGCCAAAAACCCTTCGGGGGTGAGGACACTGAAGCTTTCTTT. It encodes CASSQKPFGGEDTEAFF.

As for this clonotype: One junction end does not reproduce the germline sequence, and a read error may be involved. CDR3 DNA: TGTGCCAGCAGTTCCGGACGGAGGCGAGAGATCCAGTACTTC. Its translation is CASSSGRRREIQYF. The chain couples TRBV6-2 or TRBV6-3 to TRBJ2-5; D is perhaps TRBD2 (5 bases). The V gene's germline CDR1 is MNHEY and CDR2 SVGEGT. The CDR3 consists of 14 residues.

This clonotype showed up many times. V and J are TRBV24-1 and TRBJ2-1; D not resolved. V lost 0 bases and J 8 bases, leaving 7 bases between the germline ends. This CDR3 contains 13 residues. The germline gives CDR1 KGHDR, CDR2 SFDVKD. The CDR3 protein is CATSDLDRDEQFF. The CDR3 nucleotides are TGTGCCACCAGTGATTTGGATCGGGATGAGCAGTTCTTC.

This clonotype was counted at least ten times. V usage is TRBV27 and J usage is TRBJ1-4; D remains ambiguous. Trimming removed 0 bases at V and 7 bases at J, with 15 bases between. The V gene's germline CDR1 is MNHEY and CDR2 SMNVEV (reference sequence). This CDR3 is built from 16 residues. CDR3 nucleotides: TGTGCCAGCAGTTTATCTGTTGATTCGGTTAGTGAAAAACTGTTTTTT. Residues: CASSLSVDSVSEKLFF.

This clonotype has a handful of counts. The chain is built from TRBV9 and TRBJ1-2; D is possibly TRBD1 (6 bases). This CDR3 comprises 16 residues. Germline-derived CDR1 and CDR2 are SGDLS and YYNGEE. Trimming pared 0 bases from V and 4 bases from J, leaving 16 bases between. The CDR3 bases are TGTGCCAGCAGCGTAGGATGGACAGTGACCGCCTATGGCTACACCTTC. Translating gives CASSVGWTVTAYGYTF.

This clonotype was recorded at least ten times. The V and J genes are TRBV29-1 and TRBJ2-7; D might be TRBD1 or TRBD2, each matching 5 bases. V lost 4 bases and J lost 0, with 10 bases in between. This CDR3 comprises 13 residues. Germline CDR1 reads SQVTM; CDR2 reads ANQGSEA. The CDR3 nucleotides read TGCAGCGTTGTACGAGGGGACTCCTACGAGCAGTACTTC. The encoded protein is CSVVRGDSYEQYF.

The chain links TRBV30 to TRBJ1-5; D is perhaps TRBD1 (6 bases). The CDR3 is 15 amino acids. Germline V gene lookup returns CDR1 GTSNPN and CDR2 SVGIG (reference sequence). Trimming left V 0 bases short and J 9 bases short, with 18 bases between. CDR3 region: CAWSVLEGGSWPQHF. CDR3 bases: TGTGCCTGGAGTGTACTGGAGGGGGGATCATGGCCCCAGCATTTT.

The genes are TRBV7-6 and TRBJ1-1, with a tentative D call TRBD1 (5 bases). The germline V gene has CDR1 SGHVS and CDR2 FNYEAQ. This CDR3 is 16 amino acids long. The V and J ends lost 3 bases and 0 bases respectively, with 14 bases between them. The CDR3 coding sequence is TGTGCCAGCAGCTTCAGGGAACCCCTCATGAACACTGAAGCTTTCTTT. This translates into CASSFREPLMNTEAFF. Combining the CDR3 with reference TRBV7-6 and TRBJ1-1 gives the whole variable domain GAGVSQSPRYKVTKRGQDVALRCDPISGHVSLYWYRQALGQGPEFLTYFNYEAQQDKSGLPNDRFSAERPEGSISTLTIQRTEQRDSAMYRCASSFREPLMNTEAFFGQGTRLTVV.

This clonotype has ten or more counts. The CDR3 nucleotides read TGTGCCAGCAGTTCGACCGGGACAGGGGCCTACGAGCAGTACTTC. As protein: CASSSTGTGAYEQYF. This chain connects TRBV4-2 to TRBJ2-7, with 10 positions matching TRBD1. Germline V gene lookup returns CDR1 LGHNA and CDR2 YNFKEQ. The CDR3 sequence is 15 residues long. J gave up 2 bases and V 6 bases, and 7 bases lay outside the gene matches.

This chain links TRBV6-2 or TRBV6-3 with TRBJ2-2; unclear D gene. The ends were cut back, 2 bases at V and 2 bases at J, with 21 bases in the middle. The germline V gene has CDR1 MNHEY and CDR2 SVGEGT. This CDR3 comprises 19 residues. CDR3 in DNA: TGTGCCAGCAGTTACCTATATCTCGTACACCCGGATAACACCGGGGAGCTGTTTTTT. Residues: CASSYLYLVHPDNTGELFF.

The chain combines TRBV9 with TRBJ1-3; D not resolved. The germline V gene has CDR1 SGDLS and CDR2 YYNGEE. The CDR3 runs 14 residues. Trimming left V 6 bases short and J 4 bases short, with 14 bases between. The CDR3 nucleotides are TGTGCCAGCACCCCACATCCGGAAGGAAACACCATATATTTT. Its translation is CASTPHPEGNTIYF.

This clonotype was recorded a few times. The chain couples TRBV25-1 to TRBJ1-4; D call uncertain. The CDR3 contains 13 residues. Germline V gene data show CDR1 as MGHDK and CDR2 as SYGVNS. Trimming left V 7 bases short and J 7 bases short, with 13 bases between. CDR3 bases: TGTGCCAGCATACCGGGCCCCGTTGAAAAACTGTTTTTT. This translates into CASIPGPVEKLFF. The full variable domain, completed using reference TRBV25-1 and TRBJ1-4, is EADIYQTPRYLVIGTGKKITLECSQTMGHDKMYWYQQDPGMELHLIHYSYGVNSTEKGDLSSESTVSRIRTEHFPLTLESARPSHTSQYLCASIPGPVEKLFFGSGTQLSVL.

This clonotype was seen at least ten times. The gene calls are TRBV4-3 and TRBJ1-2; D remains ambiguous. Germline V gene data show CDR1 as LGHNA and CDR2 as YSLEER. V lost 0 bases and J 8 bases, leaving 16 bases between the germline ends. The CDR3 sequence is 15 residues long. CDR3 DNA: TGCGCCAGCAGCCAAGAAGGTACGGGCTCATCGGGCTACACCTTC. Translated, it gives CASSQEGTGSSGYTF.

This clonotype was seen more than once but under ten times. The chain combines TRBV9 with TRBJ2-1, with 10 positions matching TRBD2. The CDR3 has 13 amino acids. J lost 14 bases, V lost 5 bases, and 10 bases had no gene match. The germline V gene encodes CDR1 SGDLS and CDR2 YYNGEE. The CDR3 loop is CASRGASGSFKFF. The CDR3, as DNA: TGTGCCAGCAGGGGAGCTAGCGGGAGTTTTAAGTTCTTC.